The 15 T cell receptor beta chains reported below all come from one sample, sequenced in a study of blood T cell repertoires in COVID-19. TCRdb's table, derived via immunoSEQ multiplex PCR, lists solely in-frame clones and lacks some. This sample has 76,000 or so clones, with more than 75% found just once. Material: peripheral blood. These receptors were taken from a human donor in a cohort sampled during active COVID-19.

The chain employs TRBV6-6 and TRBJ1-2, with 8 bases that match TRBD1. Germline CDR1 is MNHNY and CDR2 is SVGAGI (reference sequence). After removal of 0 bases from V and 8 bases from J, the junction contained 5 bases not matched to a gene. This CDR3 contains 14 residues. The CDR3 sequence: CASSYSQGAEGYTF. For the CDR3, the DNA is TGTGCCAGCAGTTACTCTCAGGGGGCTGAAGGCTACACCTTC.

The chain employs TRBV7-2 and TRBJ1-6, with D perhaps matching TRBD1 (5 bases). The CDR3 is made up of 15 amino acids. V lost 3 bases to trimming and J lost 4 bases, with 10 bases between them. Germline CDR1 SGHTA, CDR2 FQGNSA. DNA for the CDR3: TGTGCCAGCAGCTTGGGAGGGACTTATAATTCACCCCTCCACTTT. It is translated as CASSLGGTYNSPLHF.

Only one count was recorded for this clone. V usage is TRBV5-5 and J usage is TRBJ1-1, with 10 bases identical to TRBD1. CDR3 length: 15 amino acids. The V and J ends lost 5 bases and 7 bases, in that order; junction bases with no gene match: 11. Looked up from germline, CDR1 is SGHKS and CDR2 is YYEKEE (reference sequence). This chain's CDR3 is CASRYIGTGVIEAFF. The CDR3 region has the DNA TGTGCCAGCAGATACATCGGGACAGGGGTTATTGAAGCTTTCTTT.

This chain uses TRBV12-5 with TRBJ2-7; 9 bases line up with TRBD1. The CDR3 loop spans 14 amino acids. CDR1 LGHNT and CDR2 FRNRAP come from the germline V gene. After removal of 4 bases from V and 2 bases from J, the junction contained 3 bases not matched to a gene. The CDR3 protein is CASGSRDRAYEQYF. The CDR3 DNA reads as TGTGCTAGTGGTTCCCGGGACAGGGCCTACGAGCAGTACTTC.

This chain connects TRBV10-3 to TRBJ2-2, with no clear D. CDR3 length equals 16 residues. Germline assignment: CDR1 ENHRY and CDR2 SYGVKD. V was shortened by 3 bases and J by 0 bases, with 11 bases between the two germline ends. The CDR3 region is CAISEVVQSNTGELFF. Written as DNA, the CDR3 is TGTGCCATCAGTGAAGTAGTACAGTCGAACACCGGGGAGCTGTTTTTT.

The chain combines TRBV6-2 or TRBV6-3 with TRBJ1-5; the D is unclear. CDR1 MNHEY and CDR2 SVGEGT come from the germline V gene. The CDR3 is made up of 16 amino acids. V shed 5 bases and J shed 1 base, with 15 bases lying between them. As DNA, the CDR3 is TGTGCCAGCAGTCCCCGGTCCGATTGGAGCAATCAGCCCCAGCATTTT. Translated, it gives CASSPRSDWSNQPQHF.

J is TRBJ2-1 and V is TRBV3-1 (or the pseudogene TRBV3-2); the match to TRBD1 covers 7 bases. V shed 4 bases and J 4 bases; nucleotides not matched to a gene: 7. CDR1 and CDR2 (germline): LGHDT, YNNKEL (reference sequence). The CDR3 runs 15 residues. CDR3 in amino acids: CASSLQTGPYNEQFF. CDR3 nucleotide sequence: TGTGCCAGCAGCCTCCAGACAGGGCCTTACAATGAGCAGTTCTTC.

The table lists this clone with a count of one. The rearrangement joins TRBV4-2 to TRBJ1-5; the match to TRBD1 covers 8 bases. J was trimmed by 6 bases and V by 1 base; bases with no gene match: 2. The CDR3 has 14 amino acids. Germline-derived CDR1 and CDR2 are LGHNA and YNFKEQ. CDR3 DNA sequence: TGTGCCAGCAGCCAAGGACAGGGGCGTCAGCCCCAGCATTTT. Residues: CASSQGQGRQPQHF.

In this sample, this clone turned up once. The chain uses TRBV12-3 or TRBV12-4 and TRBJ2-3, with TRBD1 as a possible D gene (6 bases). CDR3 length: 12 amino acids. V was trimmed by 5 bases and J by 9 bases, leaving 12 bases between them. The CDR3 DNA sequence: TGTGCCAGCAGTGTCCAGGGACACACGCAGTATTTT. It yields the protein CASSVQGHTQYF.

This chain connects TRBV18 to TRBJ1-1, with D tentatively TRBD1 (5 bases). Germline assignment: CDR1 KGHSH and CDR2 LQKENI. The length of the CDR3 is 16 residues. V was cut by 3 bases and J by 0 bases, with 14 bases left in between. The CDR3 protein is CASSPISTAMNTEAFF. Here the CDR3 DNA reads TGTGCCAGCTCACCCATCTCGACAGCCATGAACACTGAAGCTTTCTTT.

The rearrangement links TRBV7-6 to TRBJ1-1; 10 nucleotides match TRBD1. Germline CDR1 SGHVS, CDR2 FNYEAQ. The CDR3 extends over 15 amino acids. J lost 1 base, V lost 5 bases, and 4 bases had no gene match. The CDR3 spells CASSHRQGANTEAFF. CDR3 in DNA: TGTGCCAGCAGCCACCGACAGGGGGCGAACACTGAAGCTTTCTTT.

In DNA, the CDR3 is TGTGCCAGCAGCTTGGGGACAGGGGGCGGCTACGAGCAGTACTTC. This sequence encodes CASSLGTGGGYEQYF. The chain recombines TRBV5-4 with TRBJ2-7; 11 bases align to TRBD1. The CDR3 is made up of 15 amino acids. After removal of 0 bases from V and 3 bases from J, the junction contained 2 bases not matched to a gene. Germline V CDR1 and CDR2: SGHNT, YYREEE (reference sequence).

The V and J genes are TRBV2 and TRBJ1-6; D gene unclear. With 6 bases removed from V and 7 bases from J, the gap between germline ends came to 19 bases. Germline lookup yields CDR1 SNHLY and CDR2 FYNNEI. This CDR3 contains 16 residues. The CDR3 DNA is TGTGCCAGCAGACCCCCGAGAGGGCCAAGGAATTCACCCCTCCACTTT. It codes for CASRPPRGPRNSPLHF.

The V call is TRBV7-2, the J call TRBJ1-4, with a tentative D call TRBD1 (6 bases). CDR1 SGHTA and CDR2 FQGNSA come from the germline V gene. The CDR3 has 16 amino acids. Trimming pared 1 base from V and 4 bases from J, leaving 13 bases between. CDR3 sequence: CASSLGRGGINEKLFF. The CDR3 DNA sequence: TGTGCCAGCAGCTTAGGGAGGGGGGGGATTAATGAAAAACTGTTTTTT. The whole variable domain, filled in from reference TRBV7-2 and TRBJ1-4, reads GAGVSQSPSNKVTEKGKDVELRCDPISGHTALYWYRQSLGQGLEFLIYFQGNSAPDKSGLPSDRFSAERTGGSVSTLTIQRTQQEDSAVYLCASSLGRGGINEKLFFGSGTQLSVL.

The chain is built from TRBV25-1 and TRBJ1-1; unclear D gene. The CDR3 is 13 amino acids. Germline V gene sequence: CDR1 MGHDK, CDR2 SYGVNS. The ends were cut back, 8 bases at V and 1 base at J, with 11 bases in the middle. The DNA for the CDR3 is TGTGCCAGCGAGCGGCCGGAGAACACTGAAGCTTTCTTT. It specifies CASERPENTEAFF.